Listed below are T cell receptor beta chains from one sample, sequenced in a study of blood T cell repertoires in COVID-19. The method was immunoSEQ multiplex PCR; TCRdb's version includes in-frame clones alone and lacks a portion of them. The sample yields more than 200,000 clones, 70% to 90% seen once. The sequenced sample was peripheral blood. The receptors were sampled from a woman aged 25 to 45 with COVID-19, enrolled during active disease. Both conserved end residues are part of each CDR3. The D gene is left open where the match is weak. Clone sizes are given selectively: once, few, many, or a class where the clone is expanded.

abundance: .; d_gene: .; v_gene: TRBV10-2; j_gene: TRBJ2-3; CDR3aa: CASSEAMGLGTDTQYF; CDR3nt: TGCGCCAGCAGTGAGGCAATGGGGCTTGGCACAGATACGCAGTATTTT
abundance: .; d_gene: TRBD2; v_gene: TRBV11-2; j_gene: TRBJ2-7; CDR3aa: CASSQAGGTYEQYF; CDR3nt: TGTGCCAGCAGCCAAGCGGGGGGTACCTACGAGCAGTACTTC
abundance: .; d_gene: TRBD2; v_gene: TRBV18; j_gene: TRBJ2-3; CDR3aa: CASSPLRGSTDTQYF; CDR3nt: TGTGCCAGCTCTCCGCTGCGGGGGAGCACAGATACGCAGTATTTT
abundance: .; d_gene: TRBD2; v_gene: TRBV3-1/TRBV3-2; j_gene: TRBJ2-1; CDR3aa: CASSQRGGQGRIPNEQFF; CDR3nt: TGTGCCAGCAGCCAGCGGGGGGGCCAGGGTCGAATACCCAATGAGCAGTTCTTC
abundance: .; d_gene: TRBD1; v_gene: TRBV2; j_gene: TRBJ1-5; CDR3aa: CASSADRVGQPQHF; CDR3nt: TGTGCCAGCAGCGCTGACAGGGTAGGTCAGCCCCAGCATTTT
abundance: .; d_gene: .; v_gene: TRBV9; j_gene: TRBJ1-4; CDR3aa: CASSVDGRGVEKLFF; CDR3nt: TGTGCCAGCAGCGTAGACGGCAGGGGAGTTGAAAAACTGTTTTTT
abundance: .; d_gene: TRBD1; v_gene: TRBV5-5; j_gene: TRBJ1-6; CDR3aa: CASSSSPGQGSSPLHF; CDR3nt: TGTGCCAGCAGCTCATCTCCGGGACAGGGGAGTTCACCCCTCCACTTT
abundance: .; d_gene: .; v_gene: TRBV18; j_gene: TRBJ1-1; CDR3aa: CASSPYTGLTEAFF; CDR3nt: TGTGCCAGCTCACCCTATACAGGGCTTACTGAAGCTTTCTTT
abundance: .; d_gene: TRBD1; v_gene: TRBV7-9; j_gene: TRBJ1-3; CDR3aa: CASSYPKGGAGNTIYF; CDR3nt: TGTGCCAGCAGCTACCCAAAAGGGGGCGCTGGAAACACCATATATTTT
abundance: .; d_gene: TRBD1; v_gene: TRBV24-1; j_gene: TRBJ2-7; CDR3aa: CATSDPGTGGSDEQYF; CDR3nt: TGTGCCACCAGTGATCCAGGGACAGGGGGCTCAGACGAGCAGTACTTC
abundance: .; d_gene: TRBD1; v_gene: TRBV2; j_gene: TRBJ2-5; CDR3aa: CASSDWDRVIQETQYF; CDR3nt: TGTGCCAGCAGTGATTGGGACAGGGTAATTCAAGAGACCCAGTACTTC
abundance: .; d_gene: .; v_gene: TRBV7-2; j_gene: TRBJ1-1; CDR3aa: CASSFAGGRNTEAFF; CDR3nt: TGTGCCAGCAGCTTCGCTGGGGGGAGGAACACTGAAGCTTTCTTT
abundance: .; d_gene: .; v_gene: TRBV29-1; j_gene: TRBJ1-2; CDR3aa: CSAQSANYGYTF; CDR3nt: TGCAGCGCACAATCAGCTAACTATGGCTACACCTTC
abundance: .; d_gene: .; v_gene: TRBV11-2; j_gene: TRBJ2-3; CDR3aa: CASSLGGMGTDTQYF; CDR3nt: TGTGCCAGCAGCTTAGGCGGGATGGGCACAGATACGCAGTATTTT
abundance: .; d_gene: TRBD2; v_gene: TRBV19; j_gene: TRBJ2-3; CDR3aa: CASSISLAGRSTDTQYF; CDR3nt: TGTGCCAGTAGTATCTCACTAGCGGGGAGGAGCACAGATACGCAGTATTTT
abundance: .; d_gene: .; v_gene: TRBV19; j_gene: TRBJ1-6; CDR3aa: CASSTCKSSYNSPLHF; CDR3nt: TGTGCCAGTAGTACCTGCAAGAGCTCCTATAATTCACCCCTCCACTTT
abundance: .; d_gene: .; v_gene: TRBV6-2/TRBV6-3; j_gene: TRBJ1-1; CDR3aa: CASSQGGAAFF; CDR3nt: TGTGCCAGCAGTCAAGGAGGAGCAGCTTTCTTT
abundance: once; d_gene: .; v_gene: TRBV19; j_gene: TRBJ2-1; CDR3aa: CASSIDSANYNEQFF; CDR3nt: TGTGCCAGTAGTATCGACAGCGCCAACTACAATGAGCAGTTCTTC
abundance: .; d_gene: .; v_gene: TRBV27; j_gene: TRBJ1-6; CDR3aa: CASSPSSYNSPLHF; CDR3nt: TGTGCCAGCAGTCCGAGCTCCTATAATTCACCCCTCCACTTT
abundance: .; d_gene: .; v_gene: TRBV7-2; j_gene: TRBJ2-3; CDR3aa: CASSSDPSGTQYF; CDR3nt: TGTGCCAGCAGTTCCGACCCTAGTGGTACGCAGTATTTT
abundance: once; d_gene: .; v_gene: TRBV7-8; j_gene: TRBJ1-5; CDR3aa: CASSPRPGRNLDSEHF; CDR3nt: TGTGCCAGCAGCCCGAGACCAGGGCGTAACCTCGATTCGGAGCATTTT
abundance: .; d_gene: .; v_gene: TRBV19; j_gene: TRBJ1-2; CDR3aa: CASTTGPNYGYTF; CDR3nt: TGTGCCAGTACAACAGGGCCCAACTATGGCTACACCTTC
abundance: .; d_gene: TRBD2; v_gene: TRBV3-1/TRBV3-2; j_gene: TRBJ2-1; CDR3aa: CASSQFIAGVNEQFF; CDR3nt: TGTGCCAGCAGCCAATTTATAGCGGGAGTTAATGAGCAGTTCTTC
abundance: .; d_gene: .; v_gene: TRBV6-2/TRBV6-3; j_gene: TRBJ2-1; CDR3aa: CASSYRRGTVNEQFF; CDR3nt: TGTGCCAGCAGTTACCGGCGGGGTACCGTGAATGAGCAGTTCTTC
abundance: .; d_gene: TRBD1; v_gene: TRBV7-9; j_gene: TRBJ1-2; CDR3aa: CASSAPGGKDYGYTF; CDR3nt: TGTGCCAGCAGCGCCCCAGGGGGCAAGGACTATGGCTACACCTTC
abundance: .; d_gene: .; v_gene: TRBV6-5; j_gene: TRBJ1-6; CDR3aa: CASSYRGPPEGSPLHF; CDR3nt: TGTGCCAGCAGTTACCGCGGGCCCCCCGAGGGTTCACCCCTCCACTTT
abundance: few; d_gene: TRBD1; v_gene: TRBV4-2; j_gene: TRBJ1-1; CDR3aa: CASTYGQGAEAFF; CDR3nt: TGTGCCAGCACGTACGGCCAGGGGGCTGAAGCTTTCTTT
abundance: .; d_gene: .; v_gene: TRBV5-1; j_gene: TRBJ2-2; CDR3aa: CASSFIGDTGELFF; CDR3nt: TGCGCCAGCAGCTTTATAGGGGACACCGGGGAGCTGTTTTTT
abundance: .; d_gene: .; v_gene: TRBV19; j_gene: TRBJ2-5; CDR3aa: CASSIIIQETQYF; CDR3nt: TGTGCCAGTAGTATAATAATCCAAGAGACCCAGTACTTC
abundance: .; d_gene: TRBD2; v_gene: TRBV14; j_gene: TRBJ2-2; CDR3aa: CASSLRDGRPGELFF; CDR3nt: TGTGCCAGCAGCCTCCGGGACGGGAGGCCCGGGGAGCTGTTTTTT
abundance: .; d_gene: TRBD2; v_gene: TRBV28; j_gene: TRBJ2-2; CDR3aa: CASHMSGGNTGELFF; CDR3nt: TGTGCCAGTCACATGTCGGGGGGGAACACCGGGGAGCTGTTTTTT